One sample yielded the 16 T cell receptor beta chains listed below, sequenced in a study of immune heterogeneity within non-small cell lung tumors. The authors amplified TCR beta CDR3 by multiplex PCR with 32 V and 13 J primers. TCRdb redid the calling of the multiplex PCR reads with MiXCR, one entry per CDR3 protein. The table records more than 9,000 distinct CDR3 sequences, almost 30% of them present only once. Template material comprised bulk tumor genomic DNA at 600 ng per sample. Every primary tumor yielded several biopsies, spaced far apart, that were taken during surgery. Before undergoing curative surgery, patients had newly diagnosed non-small cell lung cancer that was untreated. Sequenced: lung tumor tissue. The receptor set was obtained from a woman aged 55-69 years with non-small cell lung cancer.

This clonotype is judged medium-sized (0.01 to 0.1%). V gene TRBV4-3 combines with J gene TRBJ2-2; 9 positions match TRBD2. Trimming took 0 bases from V and 4 from J; bases not matched to a gene: 6. The CDR3 has 17 amino acids. Germline values: CDR1 LGHNA, CDR2 YSLEER. The CDR3 DNA sequence: TGCGCCAGCAGCCAAGAGGCTAGCGGGGCACTCACCGGGGAGCTGTTTTTT. This codes for CASSQEASGALTGELFF.

By proportion, this clonotype is medium-sized. The rearrangement links TRBV5-1 to TRBJ2-1, with 11 bases that match TRBD2. The CDR3 length is 15 residues. Trimming at V came to 4 bases and at J to 4 bases, leaving 4 bases not matched to a gene. Germline V gives CDR1 SGHRS, CDR2 YFSETQ. This CDR3 reads CASSPGLAEYNEQFF. The CDR3 DNA reads as TGCGCCAGCAGCCCGGGACTAGCGGAGTACAATGAGCAGTTCTTC. Variable domain in full (rest from reference TRBV5-1 and TRBJ2-1): KAGVTQTPRYLIKTRGQQVTLSCSPISGHRSVSWYQQTPGQGLQFLFEYFSETQRNKGNFPGRFSGRQFSNSRSEMNVSTLELGDSALYLCASSPGLAEYNEQFFGPGTRLTVL.

By share, this clonotype ranks as medium-sized. This chain uses TRBV4-3 with TRBJ2-1; no firm D call. V was trimmed by 4 bases and J by 0 bases, leaving 13 bases between them. CDR3 length: 16 residues. Looked up from germline, CDR1 is LGHNA and CDR2 is YSLEER. The CDR3 sequence is CASSPADGSSYNEQFF. The CDR3 DNA reads as TGCGCCAGCAGCCCCGCCGATGGCAGCTCCTACAATGAGCAGTTCTTC.

The chain has TRBV20-1 and TRBJ2-1, with a possible D match to TRBD2 (5 bases). This CDR3 spans 15 amino acids. In germline, CDR1 is DFQATT, CDR2 SNEGSKA (reference sequence). V was clipped by 7 bases and J by 0 bases, with 16 bases between them. CDR3 sequence: CSDSQRGSSYNEQFF. The CDR3 DNA follows: TGCAGTGATAGTCAACGGGGAAGCTCCTACAATGAGCAGTTCTTC.

By share, this clonotype counts as medium-sized. The V call is TRBV28, the J call TRBJ1-2; a possible D gene is TRBD1 (5 bases). V lost 5 bases to trimming and J lost 5 bases, with 18 bases between them. Per germline, CDR1 MDHEN and CDR2 SYDVKM. The CDR3 covers 15 residues. DNA for the CDR3: TGTGCCAGCAGTACCCCCGGGGCCCCTCTTTATGGCTACACCTTC. This sequence encodes CASSTPGAPLYGYTF.

Relative to its sample, this clonotype is medium-sized. The chain has TRBV20-1 and TRBJ2-7, with D maybe TRBD2 (6 bases). CDR3 size: 12 residues. Germline values: CDR1 DFQATT, CDR2 SNEGSKA (reference sequence). V was shortened by 8 bases and J by 4 bases, with 15 bases between the two germline ends. CDR3 region: CSPRRENYEQYF. CDR3 DNA sequence: TGCAGTCCGAGGCGGGAAAATTACGAGCAGTACTTC.

This sequence joins TRBV12-3 or TRBV12-4 and TRBJ2-2, with D maybe TRBD1 (5 bases). Trimming took 6 bases from V and 4 from J, leaving 9 bases between them. The CDR3 has 13 amino acids. The CDR3 nucleotides read TGTGCCAGCAGCCGACAGTCCACCGGGGAGCTGTTTTTT. Translation gives CASSRQSTGELFF.

By frequency in the sample, this clonotype is medium-sized. The chain combines TRBV20-1 with TRBJ2-3; tentatively, D is TRBD2 (5 bases). The CDR3 sequence is 13 residues long. The germline V gene has CDR1 DFQATT and CDR2 SNEGSKA (reference sequence). Trimming stripped 3 bases from V and 3 bases from J, with 10 bases between. CDR3 protein: CSASQEATDTQYF. The CDR3 DNA sequence: TGCAGTGCTAGCCAGGAGGCGACAGATACGCAGTATTTT.

This clonotype was found a few times. The chain carries TRBV4-3 and TRBJ1-5; D possibly corresponds to TRBD1 (5 bases). The germline V gene encodes CDR1 LGHNA and CDR2 YSLEER. With 4 bases removed from V and 3 bases from J, the gap between germline ends came to 13 bases. The CDR3 spans 15 residues. The CDR3 bases are TGCGCCAGCAGCCGAGATGGGGGGACCAATCAGCCCCAGCATTTT. Its protein product is CASSRDGGTNQPQHF.

V usage is TRBV7-6 and J usage is TRBJ2-5; the match to TRBD1 covers 9 bases. The J call could be wrong; TRBJ2-1 is a better fit for the DNA end. The CDR3 totals 15 residues. Germline values: CDR1 SGHVS, CDR2 FNYEAQ. CDR3 residues: CASSLDSGTGKEQFF. The CDR3 bases are TGTGCCAGCAGCTTAGATTCCGGGACAGGGAAGGAGCAGTTCTTC.

This clonotype was seen just once. The V call is TRBV28, the J call TRBJ2-7; 7 bases fit TRBD2. The CDR3 extends over 14 amino acids. Germline CDR1 is MDHEN and CDR2 is SYDVKM. The V segment lost 4 bases and the J segment 5 bases; nucleotides outside the gene matches: 8. For the CDR3, the DNA is TGTGCCAGCAGTTCGGCGGGAGCGACAAACGAGCAGTACTTC. Protein product: CASSSAGATNEQYF.

The rearrangement uses TRBV7-4 and TRBJ2-4; D is unclear. Trimming took 3 bases from V and 9 from J, leaving 15 bases between them. The germline V gene encodes CDR1 SGHVT and CDR2 SQSDAQ. The CDR3 consists of 14 residues. The CDR3 bases are TGTGCCAGCAGCTTCCTAGGGATTCGGTGCATTCAGTACTTC. This sequence encodes CASSFLGIRCIQYF.

This clonotype has a count of ten or more. The chain combines TRBV28 with TRBJ2-7, with 7 bases fitting TRBD1. Trimming took 6 bases from V and 4 from J; bases not matched to a gene: 3. Germline assignment: CDR1 MDHEN and CDR2 SYDVKM. The CDR3 extends over 12 amino acids. The CDR3 DNA is TGTGCCAGCAGCCGGGGACAGTACGAGCAGTACTTC. As protein: CASSRGQYEQYF.

This clonotype was detected only a few times. A read error may produce the germline difference seen at one junction end. This chain's CDR3 is CASNLARPYEQYF. CDR3 coding DNA: TGTGCCAGCAACTTAGCGAGACCGTACGAGCAGTACTTC. The chain links TRBV11-2 to TRBJ2-7, with a possible D match to TRBD2 (5 bases). Germline V gene sequence: CDR1 SGHAT, CDR2 FQNNGV. The CDR3 runs 13 residues.

This clonotype was observed at least ten times. The V gene is TRBV18, the J gene TRBJ1-1; a weak D match, TRBD1 (5 bases). The CDR3 totals 16 residues. From germline, CDR1 is KGHSH and CDR2 LQKENI. V lost 3 bases and J lost 0, with 14 bases in between. CDR3 sequence (DNA): TGTGCCAGCTCACCGACCCCGGGACGCTTGAACACTGAAGCTTTCTTT. It specifies CASSPTPGRLNTEAFF.

The chain combines TRBV9 with TRBJ2-2; 11 nucleotides match TRBD2. This CDR3 spans 14 amino acids. Germline V gives CDR1 SGDLS, CDR2 YYNGEE. The J segment lost 8 bases and the V segment lost 0 bases, leaving 0 bases of the junction unmatched. The CDR3 region is CASSVASGRGELFF. CDR3 nucleotides: TGTGCCAGCAGCGTAGCTAGCGGGAGGGGGGAGCTGTTTTTT.